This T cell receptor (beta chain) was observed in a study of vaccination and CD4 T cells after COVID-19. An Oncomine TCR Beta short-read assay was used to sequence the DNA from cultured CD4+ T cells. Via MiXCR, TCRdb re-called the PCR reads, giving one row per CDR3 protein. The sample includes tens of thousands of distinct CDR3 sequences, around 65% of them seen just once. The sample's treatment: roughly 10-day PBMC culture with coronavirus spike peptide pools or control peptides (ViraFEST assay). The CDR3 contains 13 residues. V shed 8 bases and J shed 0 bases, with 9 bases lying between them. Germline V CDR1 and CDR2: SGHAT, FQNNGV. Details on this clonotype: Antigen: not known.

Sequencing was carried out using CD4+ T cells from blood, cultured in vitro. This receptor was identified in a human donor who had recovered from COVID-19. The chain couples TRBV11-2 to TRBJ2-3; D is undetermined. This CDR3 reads CASLFGSTDTQYF. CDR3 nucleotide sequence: TGTGCCAGCCTGTTTGGGAGCACAGATACGCAGTATTTT.